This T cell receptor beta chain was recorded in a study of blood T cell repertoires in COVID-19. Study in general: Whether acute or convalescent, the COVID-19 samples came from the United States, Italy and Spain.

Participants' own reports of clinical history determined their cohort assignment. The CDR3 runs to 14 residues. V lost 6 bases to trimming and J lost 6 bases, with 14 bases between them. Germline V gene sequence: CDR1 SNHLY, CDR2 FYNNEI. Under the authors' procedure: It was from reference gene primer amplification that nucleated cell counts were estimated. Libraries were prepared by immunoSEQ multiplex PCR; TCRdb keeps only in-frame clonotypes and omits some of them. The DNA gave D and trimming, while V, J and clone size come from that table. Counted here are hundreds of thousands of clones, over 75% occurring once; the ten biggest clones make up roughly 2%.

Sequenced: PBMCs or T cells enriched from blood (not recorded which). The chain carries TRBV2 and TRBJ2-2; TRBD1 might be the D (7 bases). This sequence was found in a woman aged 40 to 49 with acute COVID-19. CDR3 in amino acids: CASRGLRGAGELFF. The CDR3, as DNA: TGTGCCAGCAGGGGTCTCAGGGGGGCCGGGGAGCTGTTTTTT. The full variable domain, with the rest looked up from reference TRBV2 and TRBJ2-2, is EPEVTQTPSHQVTQMGQEVILRCVPISNHLYFYWYRQILGQKVEFLVSFYNNEISEKSEIFDDQFSVERPDGSNFTLKIRSTKLEDSAMYFCASRGLRGAGELFFGEGSRLTVL.